The 14 T cell receptor beta chains below all came from one sample that was sequenced in a study of blood T cell repertoires in COVID-19. The protocol was immunoSEQ multiplex PCR, while the TCRdb copy is restricted to in-frame clones and leaves out a portion. The sample has about 26,000 clones, 92% seen once; the top ten hold around 2%. Specimen: peripheral blood. These receptors were obtained from a human donor in a cohort sampled during active COVID-19.

This clone was counted only a few times. This chain uses TRBV14 with TRBJ2-7, with 7 bases fitting TRBD1. Germline values: CDR1 SGHDN, CDR2 FVKESK. CDR3 length equals 13 residues. J gave up 4 bases and V 2 bases, and 2 bases lay outside the gene matches. This CDR3 is CASSQNRGYEQYF. The CDR3 DNA is TGTGCCAGCAGCCAAAACAGGGGTTACGAGCAGTACTTC. The full variable domain, completed using reference TRBV14 and TRBJ2-7, is EAGVTQFPSHSVIEKGQTVTLRCDPISGHDNLYWYRRVMGKEIKFLLHFVKESKQDESGMPNNRFLAERTGGTYSTLKVQPAELEDSGVYFCASSQNRGYEQYFGPGTRLTVT.

The chain carries TRBV3-1 (or the pseudogene TRBV3-2) and TRBJ1-1; 7 positions match TRBD1. This CDR3 has 13 residues. Per the germline V gene, CDR1 is LGHDT and CDR2 is YNNKEL (reference sequence). The ends lost 0 bases at V and 11 bases at J; junction bases unmatched: 6. CDR3 protein: CASSQDWSRGAFF. Here the CDR3 DNA reads TGTGCCAGCAGCCAAGATTGGTCCAGGGGGGCTTTCTTT.

CDR3 bases: TGTGCCAGCAGCACAGGACAGGGCGCTATAGGCAATCAGCCCCAGCATTTT. It encodes CASSTGQGAIGNQPQHF. The gene calls are TRBV7-6 and TRBJ1-5; the match to TRBD1 covers 8 bases. Germline V gene sequence: CDR1 SGHVS, CDR2 FNYEAQ. The V segment lost 5 bases and the J segment 2 bases; nucleotides outside the gene matches: 11. This CDR3 spans 17 amino acids. The full variable domain, rest sourced from reference TRBV7-6 and TRBJ1-5, is GAGVSQSPRYKVTKRGQDVALRCDPISGHVSLYWYRQALGQGPEFLTYFNYEAQQDKSGLPNDRFSAERPEGSISTLTIQRTEQRDSAMYRCASSTGQGAIGNQPQHFGDGTRLSIL.

The V gene is TRBV11-1, the J gene TRBJ1-1; 8 nucleotides align to TRBD1. V gave up 3 bases and J gave up 10 bases; unmatched junction bases: 4. The CDR3 spans 12 residues. The germline gives CDR1 SGHAT, CDR2 FQDESV (reference sequence). CDR3 sequence: CASSLETGAAFF. CDR3 nucleotide sequence: TGTGCCAGCAGCTTGGAGACAGGGGCAGCTTTCTTT.

A few counts support this clone. The chain recombines TRBV7-9 with TRBJ1-1; 10 bases are shared with TRBD1. Germline V gene sequence: CDR1 SEHNR, CDR2 FQNEAQ (reference sequence). Trimming at V came to 3 bases and at J to 5 bases, leaving 3 bases not matched to a gene. The CDR3 length is 14 residues. DNA for the CDR3: TGTGCCAGCAGCTTTCCGGGACAGGGGACTGAAGCTTTCTTT. Translated: CASSFPGQGTEAFF.

This rearrangement joins TRBV5-6 to TRBJ1-1; D is unclear. The CDR3 covers 14 residues. V was pared by 0 bases and J by 5 bases, with 11 bases between. Germline CDR1 SGHDT, CDR2 YYEEEE. The CDR3 protein is CASSLVPTGTEAFF. The CDR3 nucleotides are TGTGCCAGCAGCTTGGTACCCACGGGGACTGAAGCTTTCTTT.

The chain joins TRBV3-1 (or the pseudogene TRBV3-2) to TRBJ1-5; D might be TRBD1 (5 bases). The CDR3 sequence is 19 residues long. Per the germline V gene, CDR1 is LGHDT and CDR2 is YNNKEL (reference sequence). Deletions cut 3 bases from V and 1 base from J, with 22 bases between. The CDR3 nucleotides read TGTGCCAGCAGCCAGGGTTTCGGGGGGGGAACCTTAAGCAATCAGCCCCAGCATTTT. Translated: CASSQGFGGGTLSNQPQHF.

This chain uses TRBV10-3 with TRBJ1-2, with no clear D. Germline-derived CDR1 and CDR2 are ENHRY and SYGVKD. The CDR3 spans 15 residues. V was shortened by 0 bases and J by 4 bases, with 12 bases between the two germline ends. CDR3 sequence: CAISESSEGIYGYTF. CDR3 DNA: TGTGCCATCAGTGAGTCGAGTGAGGGAATCTATGGCTACACCTTC.

On this clone itself: A junction end diverges from the germline sequence, so it may reflect a read error. The chain employs TRBV5-1 and TRBJ1-2; no clear D gene. CDR3 length: 16 residues. Germline loops: CDR1 SGHRS, CDR2 YFSETQ. The CDR3 loop is CASTQGRTATNYGYTF. CDR3 coding DNA: TGCGCCAGCACACAAGGAAGGACTGCCACTAATTATGGCTACACCTTC.

The V call is TRBV11-3, the J call TRBJ1-4, with 7 bases aligning to TRBD1. The CDR3 has 15 amino acids. Germline values: CDR1 SGHNT, CDR2 YENEEA. After removal of 1 base from V and 8 bases from J, the junction contained 7 bases not matched to a gene. Written as DNA, the CDR3 is TGTGCCAGCAGCTTAGGTACAGGGGCGTCCGAAAAACTGTTTTTT. Its protein product is CASSLGTGASEKLFF.

The chain is built from TRBV6-1 and TRBJ2-1; D not resolved. Germline CDR1 reads MNHNS; CDR2 reads SASEGT. Trimming left V 2 bases short and J 8 bases short, with 7 bases between. The CDR3 contains 12 residues. CDR3 coding DNA: TGTGCCAGCAGTGAATTAGCTTATGAGCAGTTCTTC. Protein sequence: CASSELAYEQFF.

The rearrangement joins TRBV4-1 to TRBJ1-6, with D tentatively TRBD1 (6 bases). The germline V gene has CDR1 MGHRA and CDR2 YSYEKL. The CDR3 runs to 13 residues. Trimming shortened V by 2 bases and J by 16 bases, and 15 bases separated the two germline ends. Here the CDR3 DNA reads TGCGCCAGCAGCCAACAACGGACAGAGCCGCTCCACTTT. Its protein product is CASSQQRTEPLHF.

This sequence joins TRBV28 and TRBJ2-6; no definite D call. The CDR3 is made up of 15 amino acids. From germline, CDR1 is MDHEN and CDR2 SYDVKM. With 6 bases removed from V and 3 bases from J, the gap between germline ends came to 12 bases. The CDR3 DNA reads TGTGCCAGCAGCTTGACAAACGGTGGGGCCAACGTCCTGACTTTC. It is translated as CASSLTNGGANVLTF.

The chain uses TRBV2 and TRBJ2-1; 13 bases agree with TRBD2. Trimming removed 7 bases from V and 9 bases from J; junction bases left unmatched: 12. This CDR3 spans 16 amino acids. CDR1 is SNHLY, CDR2 FYNNEI, per germline. The CDR3 DNA follows: TGTGCCAGCACCAAAACGGGACTAGCGGGGCGGGGTGAGCAGTTCTTC. Residues: CASTKTGLAGRGEQFF.